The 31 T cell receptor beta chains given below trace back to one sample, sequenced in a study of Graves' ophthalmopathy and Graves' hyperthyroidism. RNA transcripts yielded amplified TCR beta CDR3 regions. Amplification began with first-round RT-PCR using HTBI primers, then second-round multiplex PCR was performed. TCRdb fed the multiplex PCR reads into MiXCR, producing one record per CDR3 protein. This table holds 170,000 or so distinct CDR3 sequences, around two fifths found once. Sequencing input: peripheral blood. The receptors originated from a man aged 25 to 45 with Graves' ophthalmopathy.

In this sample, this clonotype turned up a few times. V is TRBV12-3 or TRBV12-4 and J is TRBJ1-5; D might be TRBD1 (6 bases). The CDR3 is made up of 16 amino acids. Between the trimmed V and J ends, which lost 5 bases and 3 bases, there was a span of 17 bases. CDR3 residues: CASSGGTRGINQPQHF. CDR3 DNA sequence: TGTGCCAGCAGTGGCGGGACAAGGGGTATCAATCAGCCCCAGCATTTT.

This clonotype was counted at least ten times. The CDR3 region is CASSHTTGSGGTEAFF. The CDR3 bases are TGTGCCAGCTCACACACTACAGGGTCGGGGGGCACTGAAGCTTTCTTT. The chain combines TRBV18 with TRBJ1-1, with a tentative D call TRBD1 (6 bases). Trimming stripped 4 bases from V and 4 bases from J, with 19 bases between. The CDR3 runs 16 residues. CDR1 is KGHSH, CDR2 LQKENI, per germline.

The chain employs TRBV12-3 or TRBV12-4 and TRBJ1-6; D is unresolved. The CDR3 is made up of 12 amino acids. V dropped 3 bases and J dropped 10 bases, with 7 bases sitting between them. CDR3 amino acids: CASSFPHSPLHF. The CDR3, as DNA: TGTGCCAGCAGTTTTCCGCACTCACCCCTCCACTTT.

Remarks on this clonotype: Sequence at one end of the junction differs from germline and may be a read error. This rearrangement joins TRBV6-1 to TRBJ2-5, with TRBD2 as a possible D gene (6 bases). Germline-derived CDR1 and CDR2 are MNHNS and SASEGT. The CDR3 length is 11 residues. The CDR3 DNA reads TGTGCCAGCAGTGAATCCGTCGGGGGAGACTTC. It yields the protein CASSESVGGDF.

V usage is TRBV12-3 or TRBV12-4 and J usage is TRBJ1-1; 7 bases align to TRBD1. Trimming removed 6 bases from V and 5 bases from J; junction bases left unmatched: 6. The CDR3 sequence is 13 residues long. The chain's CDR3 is CASSIDRVTEAFF. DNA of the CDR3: TGTGCCAGCAGCATCGACAGGGTGACTGAAGCTTTCTTT.

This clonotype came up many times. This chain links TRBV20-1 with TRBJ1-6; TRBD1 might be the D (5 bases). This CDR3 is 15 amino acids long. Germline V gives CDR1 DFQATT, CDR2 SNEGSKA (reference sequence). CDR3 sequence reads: CTARPTGRDNSPLHF. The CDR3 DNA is TGCACCGCAAGGCCAACGGGACGGGATAATTCACCCCTCCACTTT.

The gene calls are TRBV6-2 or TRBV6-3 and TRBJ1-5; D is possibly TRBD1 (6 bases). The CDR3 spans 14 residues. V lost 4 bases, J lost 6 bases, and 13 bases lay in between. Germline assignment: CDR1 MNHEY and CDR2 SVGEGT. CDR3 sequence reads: CASSSLVGAQPQHF. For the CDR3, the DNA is TGTGCCAGCAGTTCTCTGGTGGGGGCTCAGCCCCAGCATTTT.

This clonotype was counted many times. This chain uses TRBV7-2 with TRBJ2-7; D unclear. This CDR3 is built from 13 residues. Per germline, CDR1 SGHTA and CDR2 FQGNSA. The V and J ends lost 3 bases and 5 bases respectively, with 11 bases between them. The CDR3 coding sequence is TGTGCCAGCAGCTTCCTACCGCGCGACGAGCAGTACTTC. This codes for CASSFLPRDEQYF.

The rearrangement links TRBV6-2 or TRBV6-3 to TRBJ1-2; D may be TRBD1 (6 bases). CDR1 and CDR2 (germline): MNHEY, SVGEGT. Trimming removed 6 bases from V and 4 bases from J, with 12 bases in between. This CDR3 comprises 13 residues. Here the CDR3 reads CASSWTEFYGYTF. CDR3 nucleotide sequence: TGTGCCAGCAGCTGGACAGAGTTCTATGGCTACACCTTC.

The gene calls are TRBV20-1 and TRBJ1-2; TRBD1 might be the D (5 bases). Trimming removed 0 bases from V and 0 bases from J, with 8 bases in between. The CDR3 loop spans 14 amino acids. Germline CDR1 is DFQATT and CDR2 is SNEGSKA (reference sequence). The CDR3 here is CSAREGRANYGYTF. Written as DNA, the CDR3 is TGCAGTGCTAGAGAGGGGCGTGCTAACTATGGCTACACCTTC.

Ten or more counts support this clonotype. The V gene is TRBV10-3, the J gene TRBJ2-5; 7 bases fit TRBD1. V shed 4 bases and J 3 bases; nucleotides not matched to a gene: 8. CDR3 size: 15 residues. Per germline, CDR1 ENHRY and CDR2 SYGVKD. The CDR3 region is CAISGEGARKETQYF. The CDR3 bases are TGTGCCATCAGTGGTGAGGGGGCGCGGAAAGAGACCCAGTACTTC.

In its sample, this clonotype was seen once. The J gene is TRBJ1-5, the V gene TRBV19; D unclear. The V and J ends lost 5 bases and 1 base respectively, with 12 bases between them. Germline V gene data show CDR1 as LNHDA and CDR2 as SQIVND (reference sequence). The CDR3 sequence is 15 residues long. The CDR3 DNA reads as TGTGCCAGTAGTGTCCCCCCGGACAGCAATCAGCCCCAGCATTTT. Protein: CASSVPPDSNQPQHF.

The CDR3 spells CASSLVITNTGELFF. The CDR3 nucleotides read TGTGCCAGCAGTTTAGTCATTACGAACACCGGGGAGCTGTTTTTT. V is TRBV12-3 or TRBV12-4 and J is TRBJ2-2; D uncertain. The CDR3 has 15 amino acids. Trimming removed 1 base at V and 0 bases at J, with 6 bases between.

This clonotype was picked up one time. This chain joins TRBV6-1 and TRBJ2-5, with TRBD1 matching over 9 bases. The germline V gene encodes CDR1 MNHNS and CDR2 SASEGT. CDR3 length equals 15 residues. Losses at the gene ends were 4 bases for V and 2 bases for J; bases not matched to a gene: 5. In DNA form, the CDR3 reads TGTGCCAGCAGTGGGCTCGGGACAGGGCAAGAGACCCAGTACTTC. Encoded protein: CASSGLGTGQETQYF.

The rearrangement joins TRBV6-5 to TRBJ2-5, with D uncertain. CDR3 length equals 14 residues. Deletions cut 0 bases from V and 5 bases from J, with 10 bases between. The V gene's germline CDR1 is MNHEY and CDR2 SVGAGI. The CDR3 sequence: CASSYSTPPETQYF. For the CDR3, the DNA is TGTGCCAGCAGTTACTCGACTCCCCCGGAGACCCAGTACTTC.

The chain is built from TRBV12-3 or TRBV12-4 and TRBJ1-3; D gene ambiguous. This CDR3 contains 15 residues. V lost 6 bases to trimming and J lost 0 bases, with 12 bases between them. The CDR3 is CASSPDRSSGNTIYF. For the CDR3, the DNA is TGTGCCAGCAGCCCCGACCGGAGCTCTGGAAACACCATATATTTT.

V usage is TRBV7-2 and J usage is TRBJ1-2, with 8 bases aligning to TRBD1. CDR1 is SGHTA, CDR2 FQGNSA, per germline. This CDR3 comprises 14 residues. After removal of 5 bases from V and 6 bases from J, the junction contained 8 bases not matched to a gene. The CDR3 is CASSLAWTGNGYTF. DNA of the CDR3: TGTGCCAGCAGCCTCGCATGGACAGGGAATGGCTACACCTTC. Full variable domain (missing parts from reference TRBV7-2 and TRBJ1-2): GAGVSQSPSNKVTEKGKDVELRCDPISGHTALYWYRQSLGQGLEFLIYFQGNSAPDKSGLPSDRFSAERTGGSVSTLTIQRTQQEDSAVYLCASSLAWTGNGYTFGSGTRLTVV.

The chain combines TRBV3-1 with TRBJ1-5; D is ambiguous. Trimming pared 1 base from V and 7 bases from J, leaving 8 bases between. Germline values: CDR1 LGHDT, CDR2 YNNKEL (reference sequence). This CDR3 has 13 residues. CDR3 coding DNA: TGTGCCAGCAGCCAAGTGTATGGACAGCCCCAGCATTTT. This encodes CASSQVYGQPQHF.

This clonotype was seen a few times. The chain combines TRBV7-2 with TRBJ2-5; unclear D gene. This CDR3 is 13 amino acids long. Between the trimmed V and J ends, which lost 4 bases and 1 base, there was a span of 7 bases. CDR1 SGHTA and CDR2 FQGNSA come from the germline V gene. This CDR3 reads CASSYVLQETQYF. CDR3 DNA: TGTGCCAGCAGCTATGTCCTCCAAGAGACCCAGTACTTC.

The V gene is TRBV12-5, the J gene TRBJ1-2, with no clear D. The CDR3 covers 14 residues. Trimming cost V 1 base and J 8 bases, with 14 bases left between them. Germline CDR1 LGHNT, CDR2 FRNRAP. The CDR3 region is CASGLDVAGRGYTF. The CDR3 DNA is TGTGCTAGTGGTTTGGACGTCGCCGGACGAGGCTACACCTTC.

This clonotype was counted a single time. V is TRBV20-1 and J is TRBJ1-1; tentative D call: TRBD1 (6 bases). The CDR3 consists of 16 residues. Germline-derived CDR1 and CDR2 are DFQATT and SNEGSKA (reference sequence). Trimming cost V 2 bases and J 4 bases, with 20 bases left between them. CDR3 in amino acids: CSARSSGEFPSTEAFF. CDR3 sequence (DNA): TGCAGTGCTAGAAGCTCAGGGGAGTTCCCATCCACTGAAGCTTTCTTT.

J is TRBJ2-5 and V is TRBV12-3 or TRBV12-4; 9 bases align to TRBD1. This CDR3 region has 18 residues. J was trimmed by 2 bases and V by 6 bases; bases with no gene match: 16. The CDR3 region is CASSLGQGYGLRQETQYF. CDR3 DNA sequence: TGTGCCAGCAGCCTGGGACAGGGTTATGGTTTGAGGCAAGAGACCCAGTACTTC.

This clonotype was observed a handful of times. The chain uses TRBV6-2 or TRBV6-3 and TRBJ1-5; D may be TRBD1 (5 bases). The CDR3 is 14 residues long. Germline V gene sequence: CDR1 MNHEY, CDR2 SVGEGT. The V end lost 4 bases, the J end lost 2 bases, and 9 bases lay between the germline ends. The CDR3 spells CASSSSRGNQPQHF. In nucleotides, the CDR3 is TGTGCCAGCAGTTCCTCCAGGGGCAATCAGCCCCAGCATTTT.

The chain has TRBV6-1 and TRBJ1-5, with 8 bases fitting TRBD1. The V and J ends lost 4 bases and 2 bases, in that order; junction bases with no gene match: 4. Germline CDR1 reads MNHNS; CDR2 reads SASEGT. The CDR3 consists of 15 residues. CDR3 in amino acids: CASSVETGGNQPQHF. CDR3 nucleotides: TGTGCCAGCAGTGTCGAGACAGGGGGCAATCAGCCCCAGCATTTT.

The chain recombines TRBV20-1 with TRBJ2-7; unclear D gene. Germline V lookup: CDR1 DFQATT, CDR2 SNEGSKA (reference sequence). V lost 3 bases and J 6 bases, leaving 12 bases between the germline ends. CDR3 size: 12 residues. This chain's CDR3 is CSASSQPPEQYF. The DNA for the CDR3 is TGCAGTGCTAGCTCTCAGCCCCCCGAGCAGTACTTC.

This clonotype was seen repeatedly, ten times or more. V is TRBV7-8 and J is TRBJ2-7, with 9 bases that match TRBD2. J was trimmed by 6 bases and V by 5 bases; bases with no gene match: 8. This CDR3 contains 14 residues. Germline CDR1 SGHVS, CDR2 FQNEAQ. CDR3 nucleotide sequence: TGTGCCAGCAGCCGTTCGGGGACTAGCTTCGAGCAGTACTTC. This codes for CASSRSGTSFEQYF.

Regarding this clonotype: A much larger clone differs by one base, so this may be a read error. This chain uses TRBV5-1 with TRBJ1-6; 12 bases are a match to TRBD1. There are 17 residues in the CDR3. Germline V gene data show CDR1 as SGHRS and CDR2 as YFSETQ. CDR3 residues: CASSWGTGGSTRSPPHF. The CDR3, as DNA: TGCGCCAGCAGCTGGGGGACAGGGGGCTCCACGCGGTCACCCCCCCACTTT.

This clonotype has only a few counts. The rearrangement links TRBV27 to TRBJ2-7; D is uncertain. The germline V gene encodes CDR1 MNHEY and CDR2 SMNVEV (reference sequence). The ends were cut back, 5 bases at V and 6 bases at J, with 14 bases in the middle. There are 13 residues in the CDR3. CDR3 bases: TGTGCCAGCAGTCCGCCGGGTCCGGTCGAGCAGTACTTC. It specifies CASSPPGPVEQYF.

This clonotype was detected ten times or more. Here the CDR3 reads CASGGGSNQPQHF. Written as DNA, the CDR3 is TGTGCCAGCGGAGGGGGTTCCAATCAGCCCCAGCATTTT. The rearrangement joins TRBV6-1 to TRBJ1-5, with D maybe TRBD1 (6 bases). There are 13 residues in the CDR3. CDR1 is MNHNS, CDR2 SASEGT, per germline. The V gene lost 8 bases and the J gene lost 3 bases, with 11 bases spanning the gap.

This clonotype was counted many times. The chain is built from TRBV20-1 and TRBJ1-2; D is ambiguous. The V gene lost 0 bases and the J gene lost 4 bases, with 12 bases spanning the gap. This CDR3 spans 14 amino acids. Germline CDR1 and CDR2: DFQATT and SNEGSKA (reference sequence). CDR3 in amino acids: CSARDSARSYGYTF. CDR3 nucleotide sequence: TGCAGTGCTAGAGATTCGGCCAGGTCCTATGGCTACACCTTC.

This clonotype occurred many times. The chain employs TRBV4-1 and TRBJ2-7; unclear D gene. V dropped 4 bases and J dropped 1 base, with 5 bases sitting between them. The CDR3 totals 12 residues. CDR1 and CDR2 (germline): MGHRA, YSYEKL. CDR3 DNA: TGCGCCAGCAGCCGCCCGTCCTACGAGCAGTACTTC. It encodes CASSRPSYEQYF.